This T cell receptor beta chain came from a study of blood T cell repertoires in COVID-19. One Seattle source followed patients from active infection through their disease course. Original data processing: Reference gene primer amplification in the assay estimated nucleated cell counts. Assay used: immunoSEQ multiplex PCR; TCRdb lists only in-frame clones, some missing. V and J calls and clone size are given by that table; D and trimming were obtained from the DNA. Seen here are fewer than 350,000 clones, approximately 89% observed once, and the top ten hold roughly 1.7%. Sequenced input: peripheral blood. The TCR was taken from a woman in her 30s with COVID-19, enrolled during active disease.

CDR3 DNA: TGTGCCAGCAGCCCAGGGACTCTTCGGAACTATGGCTACACCTTC. Translated: CASSPGTLRNYGYTF. The chain has TRBV6-5 and TRBJ1-2; a weak D match, TRBD1 (5 bases). Deletions cut 6 bases from V and 2 bases from J, with 16 bases between. Germline V gene lookup returns CDR1 MNHEY and CDR2 SVGAGI. The CDR3 contains 15 residues.